The clone carrying this TCR beta chain was observed a single time. The source of the sample is a study of blood T cell repertoires in COVID-19. Study summary: Spain, Italy and the United States supplied samples that represented acute and convalescent COVID-19.

V lost 8 bases and J lost 5, with 13 bases in between. Germline CDR1 and CDR2: SGHAT and FQNNGV. The CDR3 is made up of 12 amino acids. Authors' methods: From reference gene primer amplification, estimates of nucleated cell counts were derived. Data came from immunoSEQ multiplex PCR; TCRdb stores just in-frame clones and leaves some out. V, J and clone size are those of that table, while D and trimming were read from the DNA. The repertoire holds 200,000 or so clones, with around 84% as singletons. The V call is TRBV11-2, the J call TRBJ2-7; tentatively, D is TRBD2 (5 bases). The source material was peripheral blood. This TCR was sampled from a man in his fifties or sixties who had recovered from COVID-19. CDR3 nucleotide sequence: TGTGCCAGCCGATCCGCCGGGGACGAGCAGTACTTC. The encoded protein is CASRSAGDEQYF. Full variable domain (rest looked up from reference TRBV11-2 and TRBJ2-7): EAGVAQSPRYKIIEKRQSVAFWCNPISGHATLYWYQQILGQGPKLLIQFQNNGVVDDSQLPKDRFSAERLKGVDSTLKIQPAKLEDSAVYLCASRSAGDEQYFGPGTRLTVT.